The sequence of this TCR beta chain was determined in a study of cytomegalovirus exposure and HLA in healthy donors. J lost 12 bases, V lost 8 bases, and 15 bases had no gene match. In germline, CDR1 is SNHLY, CDR2 FYNNEI. CDR3 size: 14 residues. The study ran its PCR with 60 Vbeta and 13 Jbeta primers. The data were produced by immunoSEQ multiplex PCR, yet TCRdb's version contains in-frame clones alone and is incomplete. The sample includes about 200,000 clones, about 80% of them seen just once. Study-wide points: A missense variant in DCLRE1C was later tied to TCR beta V- and J-gene trimming. Differences between HLA loci emerged in a later analysis of TCR association rates, with DRB1 most and HLA-C fewest.

Concerning this clone itself: The antigen is unknown.

The receptor's source is a man aged 18-30 years in good health and CMV-seronegative. The sequencing input was PBMCs. The chain is built from TRBV2 and TRBJ2-1; 8 bases are a match to TRBD2. The CDR3 is CASLGLDGPRGQFF. CDR3 nucleotide sequence: TGTGCCAGCCTGGGACTAGATGGCCCCCGGGGGCAGTTCTTC.